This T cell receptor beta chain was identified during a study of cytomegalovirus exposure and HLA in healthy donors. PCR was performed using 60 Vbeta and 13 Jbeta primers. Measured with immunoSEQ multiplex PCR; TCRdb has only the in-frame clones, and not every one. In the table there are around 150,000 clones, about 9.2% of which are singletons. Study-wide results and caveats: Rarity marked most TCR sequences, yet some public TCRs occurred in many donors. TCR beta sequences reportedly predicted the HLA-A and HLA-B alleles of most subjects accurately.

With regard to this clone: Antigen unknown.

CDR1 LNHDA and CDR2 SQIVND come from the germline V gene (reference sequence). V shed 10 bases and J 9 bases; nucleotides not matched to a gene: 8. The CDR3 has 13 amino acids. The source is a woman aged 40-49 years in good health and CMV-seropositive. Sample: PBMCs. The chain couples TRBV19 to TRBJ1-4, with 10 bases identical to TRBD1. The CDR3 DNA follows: TGTGCCATCACCGACAGGGGGCTTAAAAAACTGTTTTTT. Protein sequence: CAITDRGLKKLFF.